Described below is a single TCR beta chain sequence and its context. Authors' methods: Amplified reference gene primers provided the basis for estimating nucleated cell counts. The assay was immunoSEQ multiplex PCR, and TCRdb's table has in-frame clones only and misses some. Clonal size and the V and J genes are those of that table, whereas D and trimming came from the DNA. The sample contains roughly 290,000 clones, approximately 90% of which appear only once. Enrollment of patients from Seattle took place during active infection, with longitudinal follow-up. This sample is part of a study of blood T cell repertoires in COVID-19. Study-wide background: COVID-19 samples, acute and convalescent, were from the United States, Italy and Spain. The cDNA or gDNA used as material had been derived from T cells, B-cell-depleted T cells, or PBMCs.

CDR3 length: 16 amino acids. V gave up 4 bases and J gave up 5 bases; unmatched junction bases: 8. Germline loops: CDR1 MNHEY, CDR2 SVGAGI. This chain links TRBV6-5 with TRBJ1-5, with TRBD1 matching over 10 bases. The sequencing input was peripheral blood. The receptor was isolated from a young woman with COVID-19, enrolled during active disease. The CDR3 DNA is TGTGCCAGCAGTTTAAACGCCGGGACAGGGGATCAGCCCCAGCATTTT. Translated, it gives CASSLNAGTGDQPQHF.